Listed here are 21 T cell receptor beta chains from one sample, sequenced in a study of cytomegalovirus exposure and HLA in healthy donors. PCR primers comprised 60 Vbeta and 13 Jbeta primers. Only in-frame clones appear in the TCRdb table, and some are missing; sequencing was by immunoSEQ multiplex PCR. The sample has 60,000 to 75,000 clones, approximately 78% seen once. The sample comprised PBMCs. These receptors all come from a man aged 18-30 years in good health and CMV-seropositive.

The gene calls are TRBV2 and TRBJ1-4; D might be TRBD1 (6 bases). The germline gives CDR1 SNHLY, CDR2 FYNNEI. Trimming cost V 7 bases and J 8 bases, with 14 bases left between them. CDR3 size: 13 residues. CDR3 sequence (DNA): TGTGCCAGCAATGGGGGCACGGTCGAAAAACTGTTTTTT. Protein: CASNGGTVEKLFF.

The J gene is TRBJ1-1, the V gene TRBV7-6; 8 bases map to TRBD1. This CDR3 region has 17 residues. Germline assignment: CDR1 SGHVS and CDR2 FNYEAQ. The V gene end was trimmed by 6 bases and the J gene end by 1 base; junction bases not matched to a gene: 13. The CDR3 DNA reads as TGTGCCAGCAGTCGAGTCCCGGGACAGGACCCGAACACTGAAGCTTTCTTT. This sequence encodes CASSRVPGQDPNTEAFF. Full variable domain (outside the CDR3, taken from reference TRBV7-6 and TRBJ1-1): GAGVSQSPRYKVTKRGQDVALRCDPISGHVSLYWYRQALGQGPEFLTYFNYEAQQDKSGLPNDRFSAERPEGSISTLTIQRTEQRDSAMYRCASSRVPGQDPNTEAFFGQGTRLTVV.

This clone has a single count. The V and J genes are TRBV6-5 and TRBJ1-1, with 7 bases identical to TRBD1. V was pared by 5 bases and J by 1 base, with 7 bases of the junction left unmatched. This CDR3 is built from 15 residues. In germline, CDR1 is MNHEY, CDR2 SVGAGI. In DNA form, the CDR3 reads TGTGCCAGCAGTCCCCCGGGACAGCCGAACACTGAAGCTTTCTTT. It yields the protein CASSPPGQPNTEAFF.

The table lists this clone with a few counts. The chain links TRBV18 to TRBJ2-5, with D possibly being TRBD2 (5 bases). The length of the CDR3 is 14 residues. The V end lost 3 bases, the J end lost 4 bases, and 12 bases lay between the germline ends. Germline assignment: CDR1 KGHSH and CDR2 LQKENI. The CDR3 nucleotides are TGTGCCAGCTCACCCTCTAGCCGCCTAGAGACCCAGTACTTC. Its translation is CASSPSSRLETQYF.

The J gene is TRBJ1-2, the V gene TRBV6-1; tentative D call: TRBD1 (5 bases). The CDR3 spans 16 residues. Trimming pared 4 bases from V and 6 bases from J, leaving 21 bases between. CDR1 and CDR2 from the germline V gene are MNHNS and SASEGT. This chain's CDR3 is CASSGLRSGGGDGYTF. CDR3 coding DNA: TGTGCCAGCAGTGGACTCCGGTCGGGAGGAGGGGATGGCTACACCTTC.

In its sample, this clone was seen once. For the CDR3, the DNA is TGTGCCAGCAGTTTTTTAGGACAGGGTTCACCCCTCCACTTT. Amino acids: CASSFLGQGSPLHF. The chain joins TRBV28 to TRBJ1-6; 8 bases fit TRBD1. Trimming cost V 3 bases and J 9 bases; bases outside gene matches: 4. The germline CDR1 and CDR2 sequences are MDHEN and SYDVKM. The CDR3 spans 14 residues.

CDR3 bases: TGCGCCAGCAGCCAAGGGGGGGGGAGAAACACCGGGGAGCTGTTTTTT. Protein product: CASSQGGGRNTGELFF. The chain recombines TRBV4-1 with TRBJ2-2; 7 bases line up with TRBD2. The CDR3 covers 16 residues. V dropped 1 base and J dropped 2; count of bases not matched to a gene: 4. Germline lookup yields CDR1 MGHRA and CDR2 YSYEKL.

CDR3 region: CASNLGQNTEAFF. The CDR3 coding sequence is TGTGCCAGTAACCTCGGACAGAACACTGAAGCTTTCTTT. J is TRBJ1-1 and V is TRBV19, with a possible D match to TRBD1 (5 bases). The CDR3 extends over 13 amino acids. Germline V gene lookup returns CDR1 LNHDA and CDR2 SQIVND (reference sequence). V was pared by 7 bases and J by 1 base, with 10 bases between.

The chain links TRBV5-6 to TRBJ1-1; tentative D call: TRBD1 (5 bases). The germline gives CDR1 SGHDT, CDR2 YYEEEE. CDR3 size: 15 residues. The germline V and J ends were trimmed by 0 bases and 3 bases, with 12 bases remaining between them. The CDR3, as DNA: TGTGCCAGCAGCTTGGCGATAGGGGCCGACACTGAAGCTTTCTTT. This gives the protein CASSLAIGADTEAFF.

Here the CDR3 DNA reads TGTGCCAGCAGCTTGGGGTCAGGGGGCAATATGAAGTTCTTC. It codes for CASSLGSGGNMKFF. The chain combines TRBV5-4 with TRBJ2-1, with 8 bases lining up with TRBD1. V dropped 0 bases and J dropped 14; count of bases not matched to a gene: 10. The CDR3 is made up of 14 amino acids. Germline V gene sequence: CDR1 SGHNT, CDR2 YYREEE (reference sequence).

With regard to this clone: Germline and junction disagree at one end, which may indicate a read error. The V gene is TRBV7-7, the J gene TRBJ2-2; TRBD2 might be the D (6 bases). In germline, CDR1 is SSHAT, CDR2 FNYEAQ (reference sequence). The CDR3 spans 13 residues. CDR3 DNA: TGTGCTAGCAGCAAGACTAGTTCCGGGGAGCTGTTTTTT. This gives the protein CASSKTSSGELFF.

The CDR3 is CATTKVDRAYGYTF. CDR3 coding DNA: TGTGCCACGACGAAAGTTGACAGGGCCTATGGCTACACCTTC. This chain joins TRBV7-9 and TRBJ1-2; 7 nucleotides agree with TRBD1. The CDR3 is 14 amino acids. Germline V gene sequence: CDR1 SEHNR, CDR2 FQNEAQ (reference sequence). J lost 4 bases, V lost 10 bases, and 12 bases had no gene match.

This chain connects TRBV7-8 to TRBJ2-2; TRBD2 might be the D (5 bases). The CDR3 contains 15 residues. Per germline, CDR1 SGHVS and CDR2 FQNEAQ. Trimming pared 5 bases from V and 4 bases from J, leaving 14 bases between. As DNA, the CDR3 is TGTGCCAGCAGCATTGAAGGACTTATCACCGGGGAGCTGTTTTTT. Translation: CASSIEGLITGELFF.

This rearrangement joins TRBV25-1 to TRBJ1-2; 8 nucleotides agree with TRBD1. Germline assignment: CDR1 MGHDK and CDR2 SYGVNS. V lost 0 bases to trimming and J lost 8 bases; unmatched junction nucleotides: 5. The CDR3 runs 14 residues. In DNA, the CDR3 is TGTGCCAGCAGTGAATATGGGACAGGACCAGGCTACACCTTC. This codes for CASSEYGTGPGYTF.

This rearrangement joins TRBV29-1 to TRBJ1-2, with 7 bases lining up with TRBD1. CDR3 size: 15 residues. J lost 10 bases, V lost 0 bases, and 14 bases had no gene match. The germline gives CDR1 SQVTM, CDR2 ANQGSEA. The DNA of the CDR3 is TGCAGCGTTGAAGATCAAGGACAGGAGGGTCTCGACTACACCTTC. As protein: CSVEDQGQEGLDYTF.

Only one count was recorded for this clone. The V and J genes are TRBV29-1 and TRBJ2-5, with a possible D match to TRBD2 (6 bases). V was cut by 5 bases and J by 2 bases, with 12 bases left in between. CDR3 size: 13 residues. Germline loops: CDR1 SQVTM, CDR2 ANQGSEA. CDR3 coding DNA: TGCAGCGTTTCCCGGGGGATTCAAGAGACCCAGTACTTC. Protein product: CSVSRGIQETQYF.

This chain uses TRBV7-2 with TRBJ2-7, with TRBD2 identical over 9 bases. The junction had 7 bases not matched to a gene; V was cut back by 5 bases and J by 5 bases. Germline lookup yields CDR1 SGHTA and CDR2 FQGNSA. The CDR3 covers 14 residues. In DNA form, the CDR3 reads TGTGCCAGCAGCACGGGACTAGCAGTGAACGAGCAGTACTTC. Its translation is CASSTGLAVNEQYF.

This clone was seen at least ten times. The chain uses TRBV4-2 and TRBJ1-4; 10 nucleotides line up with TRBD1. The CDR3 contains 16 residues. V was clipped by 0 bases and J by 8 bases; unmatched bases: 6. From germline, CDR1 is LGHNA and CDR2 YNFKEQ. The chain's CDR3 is CASSQDWGTGEEKLFF. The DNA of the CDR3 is TGTGCCAGCAGCCAAGATTGGGGGACAGGGGAGGAAAAACTGTTTTTT.

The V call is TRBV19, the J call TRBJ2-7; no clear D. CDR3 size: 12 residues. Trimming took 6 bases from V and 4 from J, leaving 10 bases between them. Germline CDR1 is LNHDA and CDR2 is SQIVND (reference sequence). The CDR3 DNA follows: TGTGCCAGTAGAGACCGGCGGTACGAGCAGTACTTC. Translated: CASRDRRYEQYF.

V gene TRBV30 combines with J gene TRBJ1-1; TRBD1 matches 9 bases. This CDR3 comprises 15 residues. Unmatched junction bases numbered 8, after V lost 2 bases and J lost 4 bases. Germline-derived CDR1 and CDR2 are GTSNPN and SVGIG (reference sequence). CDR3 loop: CAWSPGTGLGTEAFF. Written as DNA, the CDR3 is TGTGCCTGGAGTCCCGGGACAGGGCTGGGCACTGAAGCTTTCTTT.

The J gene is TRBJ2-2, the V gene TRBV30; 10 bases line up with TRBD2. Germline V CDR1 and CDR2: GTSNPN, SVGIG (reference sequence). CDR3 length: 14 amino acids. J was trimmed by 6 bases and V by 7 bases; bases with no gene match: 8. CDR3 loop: CASRPSGGAGELFF. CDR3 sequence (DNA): TGTGCCTCCCGACCCAGCGGGGGGGCCGGGGAGCTGTTTTTT.